Detailed here is one TCR beta chain. These data originate in a study of blood T cells in healthy people across ages. The length of the CDR3 is 15 residues. CDR1 is DFQATT and CDR2 is SNEGSKA in the germline V gene (reference sequence). V lost 0 bases to trimming and J lost 4 bases; unmatched junction nucleotides: 6. Through a sample-barcoded 5' primer and a J-beta primer mix, a second PCR was run for about 7 to 12 cycles. TCRdb processed the 5' RACE reads anew with MiXCR; each CDR3 protein has one entry. This sample has 1.5 million to 2 million distinct CDR3 sequences, with about 49% found just once. The specimen sequenced was blood. The TCR originated in a woman aged 40 to 50 in good health. The chain carries TRBV20-1 and TRBJ2-1; TRBD1 matches 7 bases. As DNA, the CDR3 is TGCAGTGCTAGAGATCCGGGACAGCCTTACAATGAGCAGTTCTTC. The encoded protein is CSARDPGQPYNEQFF.